These 10 T cell receptor beta chains were all obtained from the same sample, sequenced in a study of blood T cell repertoires in COVID-19 (dated by TCRdb to the early 2020s). The library was produced with the immunoSEQ multiplex PCR assay. Entries here come from immuneACCESS through TCRdb and include only in-frame sequences with V and J called. Some clones fail to appear in such tables; in the studies checked, an unresolved V gene covers under half of the shortfall, and the cause of the remainder is unknown. The sample contains roughly 250,000 clones, approximately 90% of them found a single time. Around 1.3% of the sample lies in the top ten. The specimen was PBMCs or T cells enriched from blood (not recorded which). Receptors originate from a woman aged 40 to 49 with acute COVID-19.

This clone was seen just once. The chain employs TRBV3-1 (or the pseudogene TRBV3-2) and TRBJ2-7; 14 bases match TRBD2. The CDR3 covers 16 residues. Germline assignment: CDR1 LGHDT and CDR2 YNNKEL (reference sequence). J lost 6 bases, V lost 2 bases, and 6 bases had no gene match. The CDR3 region is CASSQLGTSGSSEQYF. CDR3 coding DNA: TGTGCCAGCAGCCAACTCGGGACTAGCGGGAGTAGCGAGCAGTACTTC.

The chain uses TRBV6-5 and TRBJ1-4; possible D gene TRBD1, 5 bases. The CDR3 totals 11 residues. With 6 bases removed from V and 11 bases from J, the gap between germline ends came to 10 bases. CDR1 MNHEY and CDR2 SVGAGI come from the germline V gene. CDR3: CASSPGGKLFF. CDR3 DNA: TGTGCCAGCAGCCCGGGGGGGAAACTGTTTTTT.

This clone was found once. The chain combines TRBV11-2 with TRBJ2-7; no firm D call. Germline assignment: CDR1 SGHAT and CDR2 FQNNGV. With 3 bases removed from V and 6 bases from J, the gap between germline ends came to 6 bases. There are 11 residues in the CDR3. In DNA form, the CDR3 reads TGTGCCAGCAGCTTGGGCCCCGAGCAGTACGTC. It codes for CASSLGPEQYV.

The chain has TRBV23-1 and TRBJ1-1; maybe TRBD1 (6 bases). TRBV23-1 is flagged as an ORF with uncertain function. V lost 1 base and J lost 1, with 19 bases in between. The CDR3 loop spans 18 amino acids. The CDR3 DNA follows: TGCGCCAGCAGTCAATTCCCCAACCGGGACAATGAGAACACTGAAGCTTTCTTT. Translated, it gives CASSQFPNRDNENTEAFF.

The gene calls are TRBV6-2 or TRBV6-3 and TRBJ1-2; no definite D call. The CDR3 loop spans 13 amino acids. The germline V gene encodes CDR1 MNHEY and CDR2 SVGEGT. V was shortened by 0 bases and J by 2 bases, with 4 bases between the two germline ends. As DNA, the CDR3 is TGTGCCAGCAGTTACTCTCAGAACTATGGCTACACCTTC. Protein product: CASSYSQNYGYTF.

The chain combines TRBV5-1 with TRBJ1-3; D might be TRBD1 (5 bases). V shed 5 bases and J shed 3 bases, with 15 bases lying between them. Germline CDR1 is SGHRS and CDR2 is YFSETQ. This CDR3 has 15 amino acids. The CDR3 reads CASSPRADGGNTIYF. CDR3 in DNA: TGCGCCAGCAGTCCCAGGGCTGACGGTGGAAACACCATATATTTT.

The rearrangement joins TRBV28 to TRBJ2-6; possible D gene TRBD1, 6 bases. Germline V CDR1 and CDR2: MDHEN, SYDVKM. CDR3 length: 18 residues. V lost 5 bases to trimming and J lost 0 bases, with 17 bases between them. Written as DNA, the CDR3 is TGTGCCAGCAGTCCTGGGGGCGTGGGGAGCTCTGGGGCCAACGTCCTGACTTTC. As protein: CASSPGGVGSSGANVLTF.

The rearrangement joins TRBV7-9 to TRBJ2-3, with 8 nucleotides matching TRBD2. The CDR3 has 16 residues. V was clipped by 4 bases and J by 1 base; unmatched bases: 7. CDR1 and CDR2 (germline): SEHNR, FQNEAQ (reference sequence). CDR3 sequence (DNA): TGTGCCAGCAGCTCACTACTAGCGGCCCGCACAGATACGCAGTATTTT. Translating it yields CASSSLLAARTDTQYF.

The rearrangement links TRBV7-8 to TRBJ1-5; D may be TRBD1 (5 bases). The CDR3 contains 16 residues. The germline V gene encodes CDR1 SGHVS and CDR2 FQNEAQ. Deletions cut 5 bases from V and 2 bases from J, with 16 bases between. The CDR3 DNA reads TGTGCCAGCAGCCCCCGTGGGGCCGCCCGCAATCAGCCCCAGCATTTT. It is translated as CASSPRGAARNQPQHF.

The chain uses TRBV24-1 and TRBJ2-5; 9 nucleotides align to TRBD1. The V gene's germline CDR1 is KGHDR and CDR2 SFDVKD. CDR3 size: 15 residues. V lost 3 bases and J lost 5; bases outside the gene matches: 6. The CDR3 nucleotides are TGTGCCACCAGTGATCCGGGACAGGGCTGGGAGACCCAGTACTTC. Amino acid sequence: CATSDPGQGWETQYF.